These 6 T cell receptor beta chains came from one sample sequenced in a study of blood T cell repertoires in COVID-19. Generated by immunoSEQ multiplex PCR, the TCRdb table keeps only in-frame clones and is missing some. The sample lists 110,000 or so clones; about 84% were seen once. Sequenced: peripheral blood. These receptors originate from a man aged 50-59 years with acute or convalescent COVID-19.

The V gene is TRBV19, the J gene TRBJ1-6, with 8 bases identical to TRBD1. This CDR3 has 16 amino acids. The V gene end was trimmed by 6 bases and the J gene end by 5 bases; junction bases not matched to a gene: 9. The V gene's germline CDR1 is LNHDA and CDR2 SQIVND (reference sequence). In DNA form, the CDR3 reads TGTGCCAGTAGGCAGGGGGCGTTTTACCATAATTCACCCCTCCACTTT. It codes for CASRQGAFYHNSPLHF. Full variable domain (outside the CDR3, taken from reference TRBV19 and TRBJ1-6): DGGITQSPKYLFRKEGQNVTLSCEQNLNHDAMYWYRQDPGQGLRLIYYSQIVNDFQKGDIAEGYSVSREKKESFPLTVTSAQKNPTAFYLCASRQGAFYHNSPLHFGNGTRLTVT.

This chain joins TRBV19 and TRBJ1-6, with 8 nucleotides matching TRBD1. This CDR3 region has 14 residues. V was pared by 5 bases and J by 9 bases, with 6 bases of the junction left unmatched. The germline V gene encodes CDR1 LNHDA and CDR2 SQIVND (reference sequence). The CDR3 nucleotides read TGTGCCAGTAGTGCCTCAGGGGGCGGTTCACCCCTCCACTTT. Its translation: CASSASGGGSPLHF.

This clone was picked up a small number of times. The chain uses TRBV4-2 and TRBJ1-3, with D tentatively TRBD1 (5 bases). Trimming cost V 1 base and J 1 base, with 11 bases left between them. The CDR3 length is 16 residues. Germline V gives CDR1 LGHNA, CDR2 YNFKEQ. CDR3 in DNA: TGTGCCAGCAGCCAAGTCGGCGGGACTTCTGGAAACACCATATATTTT. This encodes CASSQVGGTSGNTIYF.

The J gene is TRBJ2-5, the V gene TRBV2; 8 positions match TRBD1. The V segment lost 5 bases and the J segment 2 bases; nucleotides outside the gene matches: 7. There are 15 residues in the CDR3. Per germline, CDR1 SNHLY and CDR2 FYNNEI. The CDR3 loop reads CASSRDRTPQETQYF. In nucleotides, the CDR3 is TGTGCCAGCAGTCGGGACAGGACACCGCAAGAGACCCAGTACTTC.

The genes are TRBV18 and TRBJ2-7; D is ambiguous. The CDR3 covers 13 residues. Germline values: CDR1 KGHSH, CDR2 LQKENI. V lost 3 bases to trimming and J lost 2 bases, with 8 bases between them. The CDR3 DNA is TGTGCCAGCTCACCCACCCTAACCTACGAGCAGTACTTC. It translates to CASSPTLTYEQYF.

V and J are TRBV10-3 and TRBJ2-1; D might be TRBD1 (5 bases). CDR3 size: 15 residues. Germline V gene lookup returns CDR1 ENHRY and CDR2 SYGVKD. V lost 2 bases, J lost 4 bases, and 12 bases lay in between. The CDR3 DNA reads TGTGCCATCAGTGAGAATGGGGCCCCGTACAATGAGCAGTTCTTC. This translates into CAISENGAPYNEQFF.